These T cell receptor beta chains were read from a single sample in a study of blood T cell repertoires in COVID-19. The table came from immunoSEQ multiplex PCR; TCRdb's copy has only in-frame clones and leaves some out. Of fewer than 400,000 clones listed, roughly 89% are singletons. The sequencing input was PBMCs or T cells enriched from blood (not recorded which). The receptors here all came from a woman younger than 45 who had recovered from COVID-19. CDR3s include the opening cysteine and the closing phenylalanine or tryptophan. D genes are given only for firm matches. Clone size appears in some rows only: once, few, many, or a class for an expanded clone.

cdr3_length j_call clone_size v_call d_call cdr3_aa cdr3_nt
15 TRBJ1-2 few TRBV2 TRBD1 CASSEGTGSGYGYTF TGTGCCAGCAGTGAAGGGACAGGGAGTGGCTATGGCTACACCTTC
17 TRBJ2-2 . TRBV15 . CATSRHEEGRTTGELFF TGTGCCACCAGCAGGCACGAGGAGGGGAGAACTACCGGGGAGCTGTTTTTT
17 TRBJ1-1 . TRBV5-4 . CASSLARVAGWNTEAFF TGTGCCAGCAGCTTGGCCCGGGTCGCGGGCTGGAACACTGAAGCTTTCTTT
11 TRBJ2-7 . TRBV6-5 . CASSRGSEQYF TGTGCCAGCAGTAGGGGTTCCGAGCAGTACTTC
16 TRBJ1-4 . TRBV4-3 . CASSQGGGLKAEKLFF TGCGCCAGCAGCCAAGGGGGGGGTCTTAAGGCAGAAAAACTGTTTTTT
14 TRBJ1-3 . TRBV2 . CASSRTVSGNTIYF TGTGCCAGCAGTCGGACAGTATCTGGAAACACCATATATTTT
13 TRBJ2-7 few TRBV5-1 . CASSAGQNYEQYF TGCGCCAGCAGCGCGGGACAGAACTACGAGCAGTACTTC
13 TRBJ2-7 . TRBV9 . CASSVGDFGEQYF TGTGCCAGCAGCGTAGGGGACTTCGGCGAGCAGTACTTC
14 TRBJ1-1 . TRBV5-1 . CASSLGGRVTEAFF TGCGCCAGCAGCTTGGGGGGCAGGGTCACTGAAGCTTTCTTT
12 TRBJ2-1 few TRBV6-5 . CASRLGTNEQFF TGTGCCAGCAGGCTCGGTACGAATGAGCAGTTCTTC
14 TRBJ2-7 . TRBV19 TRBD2 CASSNLAGNYEQYF TGTGCCAGTAGTAATCTAGCGGGAAACTACGAGCAGTACTTC
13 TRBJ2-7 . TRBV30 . CAWSESVIYEQYF TGTGCCTGGAGTGAGTCGGTGATCTACGAGCAGTACTTC
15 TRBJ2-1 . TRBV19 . CASSSGGNRNNEQFF TGTGCCAGTAGTAGTGGCGGGAATAGGAACAATGAGCAGTTCTTC
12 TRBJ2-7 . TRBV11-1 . CASSFSSYEQYF TGTGCCAGCAGCTTCTCTAGCTACGAGCAGTACTTC
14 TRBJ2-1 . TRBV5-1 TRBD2 CASSPGLAGERPVF TGCGCCAGCAGTCCGGGACTAGCGGGAGAGAGGCCGGTCTTC
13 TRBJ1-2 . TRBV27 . CASRRGRDYGYTF TGTGCCAGCAGGCGAGGCAGGGATTATGGCTACACCTTC
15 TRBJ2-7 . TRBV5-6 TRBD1 CASSLLGTASYEQYF TGTGCCAGCAGCTTACTAGGGACAGCATCCTACGAGCAGTACTTC
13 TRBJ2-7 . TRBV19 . CASSISLRYEQYF TGTGCCAGTAGTATCTCACTTAGATACGAGCAGTACTTC
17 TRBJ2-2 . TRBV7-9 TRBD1 CASSLVAGTGDTGELFF TGTGCCAGCAGCTTAGTTGCCGGGACAGGGGACACCGGGGAGCTGTTTTTT
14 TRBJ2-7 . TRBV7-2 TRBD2 CASSNSGGLYEQYF TGTGCCAGCAGCAATAGCGGGGGTCTCTACGAGCAGTACTTC
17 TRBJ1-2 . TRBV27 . CASSSLALVGPRYGYTF TGTGCCAGCAGTTCTCTAGCGCTGGTGGGGCCCCGATATGGCTACACCTTC
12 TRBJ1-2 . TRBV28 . CASSWAGYGYTF TGTGCCAGCAGCTGGGCAGGGTATGGCTACACCTTC
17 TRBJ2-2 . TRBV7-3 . CASSLVPASLGAGELFF TGTGCCAGCAGCTTAGTGCCGGCTAGCCTCGGGGCCGGGGAGCTGTTTTTT
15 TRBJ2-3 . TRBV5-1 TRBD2 CASSPSGSMADTQYF TGCGCCAGCAGCCCTAGCGGGAGTATGGCAGATACGCAGTATTTT
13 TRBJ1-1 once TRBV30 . CAWSFTANTEAFF TGTGCCTGGAGTTTCACAGCAAACACTGAAGCTTTCTTT
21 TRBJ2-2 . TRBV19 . CASSIRLGGPDFTANTGELFF TGTGCCAGTAGTATAAGGTTGGGGGGACCGGATTTTACGGCGAACACCGGGGAGCTGTTTTTT
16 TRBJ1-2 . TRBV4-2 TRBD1 CASSQDDRGLYYGYTF TGTGCCAGCAGCCAAGACGACAGGGGGCTATACTATGGCTACACCTTC
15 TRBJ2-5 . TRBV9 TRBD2 CASSLSGGIQETQYF TGTGCCAGCAGCCTTAGCGGGGGAATCCAAGAGACCCAGTACTTC
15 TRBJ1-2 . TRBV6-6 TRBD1 CASSYSMDRGNGYTF TGTGCCAGCAGTTACTCGATGGACAGGGGCAATGGCTACACCTTC
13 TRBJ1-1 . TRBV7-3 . CASSRSMNTEAFF TGTGCCAGCAGCCGAAGCATGAACACTGAAGCTTTCTTT
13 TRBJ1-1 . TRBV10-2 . CASSLQGFREAFF TGCGCCAGCAGTTTACAGGGTTTCCGTGAAGCTTTCTTT
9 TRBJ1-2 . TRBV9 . CASSPGSNF TGTGCCAGCAGCCCTGGTAGTAACTTC